The sequence of this T cell receptor beta chain was determined in a study of shared clonotypes between healthy human individuals. Study information: Each donor's CD4 naive and CD4 memory cells filled three plates apiece, CD8 naive two, and CD8 memory one.

The material for each subset, its genomic DNA, was split evenly across several immunoSEQ plates. Here immunoSEQ multiplex PCR was the method, and the copy in TCRdb shows in-frame clones only, minus some. The sample lists about 2.3 million clones, around 92% occurring once. The V gene's germline CDR1 is MNHNS and CDR2 SASEGT. The CDR3 consists of 18 residues. With 2 bases clipped from V and 2 bases from J, the junction kept 11 bases outside the gene matches. Concerning this clone itself: What it binds is unknown.

Whole-study findings and limits: Lower generation probabilities were found for non-shared clonotypes than for those shared by all four donors.

Partitioning of CD4+ cells yielded a CD45RA+ naive subset and a CD45RA-negative memory subset. This clonotype was sampled from a man younger than 35 in good health. Some clones in this sample may be carry-over from other donors' samples. Sequencing was done on a sample of naive CD4+ T cells from PBMCs. The subset here: CD45RA+ positively selected. J is TRBJ2-7 and V is TRBV6-1, with 11 bases aligning to TRBD2. The CDR3 DNA is TGTGCCAGCAGTGAATTACGGCCCGCTAGCGGGGGGACCTACGAGCAGTACTTC. This translates into CASSELRPASGGTYEQYF.